These T cell receptor beta chains were read from a single sample in a study of human T cells and chemical hapten exposure. In TCRdb, the RACE reads were re-called with MiXCR into one record per CDR3 protein. The sample lists around 56,000 distinct CDR3 sequences, 9.5% to 10% occurring once. Source: whole blood, taken in connection with sensitization to the hapten diphenylcyclopropenone (DPC). The receptors were sampled from a man aged 40-49 years with alopecia areata. Some clones in this sample may be carry-over from other donors' samples. Both conserved end residues are part of each CDR3. A D gene is named only where the DNA matches it firmly. Part of the rows lack a size; the others show once, few, many or a class for expanded clones.

d_gene	j_gene	abundance	v_gene	CDR3nt	CDR3aa
NA	TRBJ2-1	few	TRBV9	TGTGCCAGCAGCGTAGGACAGAGTAATGAGCAGTTCTTC	CASSVGQSNEQFF
TRBD2	TRBJ2-1	many	TRBV13	TGTGCCAGCAGCTCGACTAGCGGGAGCTCCTACAATGAGCAGTTCTTC	CASSSTSGSSYNEQFF
TRBD1	TRBJ2-3	NA	TRBV2	TGTGCCAGCAGTGATGCCGGGACAGGGGATACAGATACGCAGTATTTT	CASSDAGTGDTDTQYF
TRBD2	TRBJ2-7	few	TRBV28	TGTGCCAGCAGTTTCCTAGCGGGTGCCACCTACGAGCAGTACTTC	CASSFLAGATYEQYF
TRBD2	TRBJ2-3	NA	TRBV6-6	TGTGCCAGCAGTTACGGGGGGACTAGCGGGAGCCCGATTACAGATACGCAGTATTTT	CASSYGGTSGSPITDTQYF
TRBD2	TRBJ2-5	NA	TRBV7-9	TGTGCCAGCAGCTTATCGGGACTAGCGGGGCAAGAGACCCAGTACTTC	CASSLSGLAGQETQYF
NA	TRBJ1-2	NA	TRBV28	TGTGCCAGCAGTACACCCGGCCTCCCAGGAGGAGGCTACACCTTC	CASSTPGLPGGGYTF
NA	TRBJ2-2	NA	TRBV6-2/TRBV6-3	TGTGCCAGCAGAAGAGGGGGAAACACCGGGGAGCTGTTTTTT	CASRRGGNTGELFF
NA	TRBJ2-7	many	TRBV6-5	TGTGCCAGCAGTTACTCGACAGGATCGAGCTCCTACGAGCAGTACTTC	CASSYSTGSSSYEQYF
NA	TRBJ2-1	NA	TRBV4-3	TGCGCCAGCAGCCAAGCCCCCGTTAGCGAAACTGGGGATGAGCAGTTCTTC	CASSQAPVSETGDEQFF
TRBD2	TRBJ2-2	few	TRBV6-2/TRBV6-3	TGTGCCAGCAGTTACCCGGAGCTAGCGGTGAACACCGGGGAGCTGTTTTTT	CASSYPELAVNTGELFF
NA	TRBJ2-5	NA	TRBV7-3	TGTGCCAGCAGCTCGGGACTGTCTGGGAAGACCCAGTACTTC	CASSSGLSGKTQYF
TRBD2	TRBJ2-7	many	TRBV9	TGTGCCAGCAGCCCACAAGGGACTAGCGGGAGCCCCACCTACGAGCAGTACTTC	CASSPQGTSGSPTYEQYF
TRBD1	TRBJ1-1	many	TRBV7-6	TGTGCCAGCAGCTTAAGAGACAGGGTCACTGAAGCTTTCTTT	CASSLRDRVTEAFF
NA	TRBJ2-3	many	TRBV19	TGTGCCAGTAAGATACCCAGGACAGATACGCAGTATTTT	CASKIPRTDTQYF
TRBD1	TRBJ2-1	many	TRBV14	TGTGCCAGCAGCCAACTCGGGACAGGGGGCTACAATGAGCAGTTCTTC	CASSQLGTGGYNEQFF
TRBD1	TRBJ2-7	many	TRBV27	TGTGCCAGCAGAAGCCGGACAGGGAACTCCTACGAGCAGTACTTC	CASRSRTGNSYEQYF
NA	TRBJ2-5	few	TRBV5-1	TGCGCCAGCAGCGAGGGCCCTAACGAGACCCAGTACTTC	CASSEGPNETQYF
NA	TRBJ1-1	few	TRBV23-1	TGCGCCAGCAGTCAACAGGGAGGCACTGAAGCTTTCTTT	CASSQQGGTEAFF
TRBD1	TRBJ1-5	few	TRBV12-3/TRBV12-4	TGTGCCAGCAGTCCCCGGACAGGGGGGGCATATCAGCCCCAGCATTTT	CASSPRTGGAYQPQHF
NA	TRBJ2-1	few	TRBV5-1	TGCGCCAGCAGCTTGGCCTGGGGGAGCTCCTACAATGAGCAGTTCTTC	CASSLAWGSSYNEQFF
TRBD2	TRBJ2-1	NA	TRBV28	TGTGCCAGCAGTCCCAGACTAGCGGGAGTAAATGAGCAGTTCTTC	CASSPRLAGVNEQFF
TRBD1	TRBJ1-6	few	TRBV4-3	TGCGCCAGCAGCCCTTCCGGGACAGGGGATTCACCCCTCCACTTT	CASSPSGTGDSPLHF
NA	TRBJ2-2	NA	TRBV7-2	TGTGCCAGCAGCTTAGCGCGAGGACGGACCGGGGAGCTGTTTTTT	CASSLARGRTGELFF
TRBD1	TRBJ1-2	NA	TRBV27	TGTGCCAGCAGAGCCCAGACAGGGGCAATAGGTTATGGCTACACCTTC	CASRAQTGAIGYGYTF
NA	TRBJ2-7	few	TRBV7-2	TGTGCCAGCAGCTTACACGGCCAGAGCTCCTACGAGCAGTACTTC	CASSLHGQSSYEQYF
NA	TRBJ2-5	NA	TRBV29-1	TGCAGCGTTCGGACGGGTCAAGAGACCCAGTACTTC	CSVRTGQETQYF
NA	TRBJ1-5	few	TRBV9	TGTGCCAGCAGCGTAGACCAGGGTCAGCCCCAGCATTTT	CASSVDQGQPQHF
NA	TRBJ2-7	many	TRBV30	TGTGCCTGGAGTGTCCACCTTAGGGAGCAGTACTTC	CAWSVHLREQYF
NA	TRBJ2-7	many	TRBV19	TGTGCCAGTAGTACCCGACAGGACCTATACGAGCAGTACTTC	CASSTRQDLYEQYF
TRBD2	TRBJ2-3	few	TRBV29-1	TGCAGCTCCGCTGGACTAGCGGGAGCCCTAGGTACGCAGTATTTT	CSSAGLAGALGTQYF
TRBD2	TRBJ2-7	few	TRBV12-3/TRBV12-4	TGTGCCAGCAGCCCGGGGGGGATAAGCTCCTACGAGCAGTACTTC	CASSPGGISSYEQYF
NA	TRBJ2-2	few	TRBV7-9	TGTGCCAGCAGCCCGTGGGACAACACCGGGGAGCTGTTTTTT	CASSPWDNTGELFF
NA	TRBJ1-5	many	TRBV5-5	TGTGCCAGCAGCTTTCAGGGGAGGGGACAGCCCCAGCATTTT	CASSFQGRGQPQHF
NA	TRBJ2-2	NA	TRBV11-2	TGTGCCAGCAGCTTCAACCTCCCCGGGGAGTTGTTTTTT	CASSFNLPGELFF
NA	TRBJ1-1	NA	TRBV18	TGTGCCAGCTCACCACAGGGAGGGAGATCTGAAGCTTTCTTT	CASSPQGGRSEAFF
NA	TRBJ2-1	NA	TRBV6-1	TGTGCCAGCAGTGGTTTGACAGCCTACAATGAGCAGTTCTTC	CASSGLTAYNEQFF
TRBD2	TRBJ2-7	many	TRBV11-1	TGTGCCAGCAGTGGACTAGCGGGAGGTTACGAGCAGTACTTC	CASSGLAGGYEQYF
NA	TRBJ2-2	few	TRBV30	TGTGCCTGGAGTTGGGGAGCCGGGGAGCTGTTTTTT	CAWSWGAGELFF
TRBD1	TRBJ2-2	NA	TRBV7-6	TGTGCCAGCAGCTATACAGGGGGCATGAGCACCGGGGAGCTGTTTTTT	CASSYTGGMSTGELFF
NA	TRBJ2-7	NA	TRBV20-1	TGCAGTGCTAGAGATAACAGGGCTCCCTACGAGCAGTACTTC	CSARDNRAPYEQYF
TRBD2	TRBJ2-5	few	TRBV20-1	TGCAGTGCTAGAGACCCTAGCGGGACGAAGACCCAGTACTTC	CSARDPSGTKTQYF
TRBD2	TRBJ2-5	NA	TRBV20-1	TGCAGTGCTCCTTCCGGACTAGCCGATCTGGGGACCCGGTACTTC	CSAPSGLADLGTRYF
TRBD2	TRBJ2-1	many	TRBV24-1	TGTGCCACCAGTGCCACGGGACTAGTCTCCAATGAGCAGTTCTTC	CATSATGLVSNEQFF
NA	TRBJ2-3	many	TRBV7-2	TGTGCCAGCAGCTCTAATTCCCTGACAGATACGCAGTATTTT	CASSSNSLTDTQYF
NA	TRBJ2-7	NA	TRBV7-2	TGTGCCAGCAGCTTAGCGACGACTACCGGCCTTGCGCAGTACTTC	CASSLATTTGLAQYF
NA	TRBJ1-5	many	TRBV12-3/TRBV12-4	TGTGCCAGCAGTTTAGCGGAGACAGTCGACTATAGCAATCAGCCCCAGCATTTT	CASSLAETVDYSNQPQHF
NA	TRBJ2-1	few	TRBV3-1	TGTGCCAGCAGCCAAGTGTACGAGGCCGATGAGCAGTTCTTC	CASSQVYEADEQFF
TRBD2	TRBJ2-2	NA	TRBV6-2/TRBV6-3	TGTGCCAGCACCCCTAGCGGGTACACCGGGGAGCTGTTTTTT	CASTPSGYTGELFF
TRBD1	TRBJ2-4	few	TRBV20-1	TGCAGTGTTCTGACAGGGGGGAACATTCAGTACTTC	CSVLTGGNIQYF
NA	TRBJ2-7	few	TRBV4-3	TGCGCCAGCAGCCAAGACCAGTCGACGTACTACGAGCAGTACTTC	CASSQDQSTYYEQYF
TRBD1	TRBJ2-1	many	TRBV11-3	TGTGCCAGCAGCGTCAGGGGGCGGCACAATGAGCAGTTCTTC	CASSVRGRHNEQFF
TRBD2	TRBJ2-3	few	TRBV15	TGTGCCACCCAGGCCGGGACTAGCCGCAGCACAGATACGCAGTATTTT	CATQAGTSRSTDTQYF